The clone carrying this TCR beta chain has just one count. Per the study methods: From reference gene primer amplification, estimates of nucleated cell counts were derived. Assay used: immunoSEQ multiplex PCR; TCRdb lists only in-frame clones, some missing. V, J and clone size derive from that table, while D and trimming were established from the DNA sequence. Of about 270,000 clones in the sample, about 87% were seen once. Participants came from about two dozen US areas, aged about 18 to 89 years. Cohorts were based on clinical histories the participants reported. J lost 5 bases, V lost 8 bases, and 20 bases had no gene match. The V gene's germline CDR1 is SGHTA and CDR2 FQGNSA. The CDR3 covers 18 residues. The sample is drawn from a study of blood T cell repertoires in COVID-19. About the study: PBMCs, B-cell-depleted T cells, or T cells were the source of the cDNA or gDNA that made up the material.

This sequence was found in a woman in her twenties or thirties with acute COVID-19. The chain recombines TRBV7-2 with TRBJ2-1, with 8 bases matching TRBD1. Sequenced: PBMCs or T cells enriched from blood (not recorded which). DNA for the CDR3: TGTGCCAGCGTTACGACAGGGGTTCGGACTACCCTAAACAATGAGCAGTTCTTC. Amino acids: CASVTTGVRTTLNNEQFF.